The clone carrying this T cell receptor beta chain was recorded only once. The antigen remains unidentified. The CDR3 has 16 amino acids. CDR1 and CDR2 (germline): ENHRY, SYGVKD. The V gene end was trimmed by 1 base and the J gene end by 1 base; junction bases not matched to a gene: 5. The sample belongs to a study of post-analysis software for immune sequencing data. Findings and limits, study-wide: A few TRBV segments appeared more often in patients than in controls, and TRBV5-6, TRBV5-1 and TRBV20-1 were among these. Strong same-batch co-clustering of samples appeared with F measure clustering.

The TCR beta cDNA libraries contained unique molecular identifiers. TCRdb re-analysed the PCR reads in MiXCR, keeping a single row per CDR3 protein. Here the sample spans hundreds of thousands of distinct CDR3 sequences, 55% to 70% being singletons. The sample was blood. The rearrangement uses TRBV10-3 and TRBJ2-5; 8 nucleotides align to TRBD2. The TCR sequence derives from a girl under 10 years old with multiple sclerosis. CDR3 coding DNA: TGTGCCATCAGTGAGTTCCCAGCGGGAGTCCAAGAGACCCAGTACTTC. Amino acids: CAISEFPAGVQETQYF.